The 3 T cell receptor beta chains given below trace back to one sample, sequenced in a study of cytomegalovirus exposure and HLA in healthy donors. Clones were sequenced by immunoSEQ multiplex PCR, and TCRdb holds only the in-frame ones, with some missing. This sample has 160,000 or so clones, with around 86% found just once. The sample consisted of PBMCs. The receptors were gathered from a man younger than 30 in good health and CMV-seropositive.

This chain uses TRBV6-8 with TRBJ1-1; D is possibly TRBD1 (6 bases). Germline CDR1 reads MNHGY; CDR2 reads SAAAGT. The CDR3 runs to 15 residues. Trimming left V 5 bases short and J 2 bases short, with 15 bases between. CDR3 bases: TGTGCCAGCAGTGAGCACCGGGACATTAACACTGAAGCTTTCTTT. Residues: CASSEHRDINTEAFF.

This chain uses TRBV4-3 with TRBJ1-5, with a possible D match to TRBD1 (6 bases). Germline V gene data show CDR1 as LGHNA and CDR2 as YSLEER. The CDR3 loop spans 16 amino acids. V lost 4 bases, J lost 7 bases, and 20 bases lay in between. The DNA for the CDR3 is TGCGCCAGCAGCCTTTCCGCAGGGGCCATGGGACAGCCCCAGCATTTT. It yields the protein CASSLSAGAMGQPQHF.

The DNA for the CDR3 is TGTGCCAGCAGTTTTGGGAACAGGCAGCCCCAGCATTTT. Amino acid sequence: CASSFGNRQPQHF. This rearrangement joins TRBV28 to TRBJ1-5; a possible D gene is TRBD1 (5 bases). V dropped 3 bases and J dropped 7 bases, with 10 bases sitting between them. Germline CDR1 and CDR2: MDHEN and SYDVKM. CDR3 size: 13 residues.